The 24 T cell receptor beta chains listed next were all sequenced from one sample in a study of blood T cell repertoires in COVID-19. TCRdb's table, derived via immunoSEQ multiplex PCR, lists solely in-frame clones and lacks some. The table lists nearly 25,000 clones, about 88% of them singletons. Sequenced: peripheral blood. The receptor set was obtained from a man between 65 and 85 years old with acute or convalescent COVID-19.

The rearrangement joins TRBV5-1 to TRBJ2-3, with 7 bases aligning to TRBD2. Trimming cost V 4 bases and J 0 bases; bases outside gene matches: 5. The germline CDR1 and CDR2 sequences are SGHRS and YFSETQ. This CDR3 comprises 15 residues. The CDR3 DNA sequence: TGCGCCAGCAGCCCGGGACTAACCAGCACAGATACGCAGTATTTT. Its translation is CASSPGLTSTDTQYF.

The genes are TRBV13 and TRBJ2-1, with 11 bases that match TRBD1. CDR3 length equals 16 residues. V lost 6 bases and J lost 8; bases outside the gene matches: 12. Germline values: CDR1 PRHDT, CDR2 FYEKMQ (reference sequence). The CDR3 bases are TGTGCCAGCAGTCAGGGGTCGGGACAGGGGGAGGATGAGCAGTTCTTC. This gives the protein CASSQGSGQGEDEQFF.

The rearrangement joins TRBV28 to TRBJ1-5, with TRBD1 as a possible D gene (6 bases). Per the germline V gene, CDR1 is MDHEN and CDR2 is SYDVKM. Trimming removed 3 bases from V and 3 bases from J, with 15 bases in between. This CDR3 is 16 amino acids long. The CDR3 loop is CASSFRRGAYNQPQHF. The CDR3 region has the DNA TGTGCCAGCAGTTTCCGACGGGGGGCCTACAATCAGCCCCAGCATTTT.

V gene TRBV11-2 combines with J gene TRBJ2-1, with 8 bases lining up with TRBD2. The CDR3 loop spans 15 amino acids. From germline, CDR1 is SGHAT and CDR2 FQNNGV. Trimming cost V 4 bases and J 3 bases; bases outside gene matches: 5. The CDR3 nucleotides read TGTGCCAGCAGCTCAACTAGCGGTTACTACAATGAGCAGTTCTTC. This encodes CASSSTSGYYNEQFF.

This clone has only one observation. The chain couples TRBV28 to TRBJ1-2; D uncertain. The CDR3 spans 14 residues. Germline loops: CDR1 MDHEN, CDR2 SYDVKM. Trimming cost V 7 bases and J 1 base, with 13 bases left between them. CDR3 sequence: CASTLVGVNYGYTF. DNA of the CDR3: TGTGCCAGCACCTTAGTAGGAGTTAACTATGGCTACACCTTC.

The J gene is TRBJ2-7, the V gene TRBV5-1; 7 bases are shared with TRBD1. V lost 5 bases and J lost 1; bases outside the gene matches: 6. CDR1 is SGHRS and CDR2 is YFSETQ in the germline V gene. This CDR3 has 14 residues. The CDR3 DNA reads TGCGCCAGCAGTCCCGGGACAGCGTCCTACGAGCAGTACTTC. Its translation is CASSPGTASYEQYF.

The chain joins TRBV27 to TRBJ2-5, with 12 bases that match TRBD2. CDR1 is MNHEY and CDR2 is SMNVEV in the germline V gene (reference sequence). Trimming cost V 5 bases and J 4 bases; bases outside gene matches: 5. CDR3 length: 15 amino acids. In nucleotides, the CDR3 is TGTGCCAGCAGTCCCCGACTAGCGGGAGTAGAGACCCAGTACTTC. This encodes CASSPRLAGVETQYF.

The rearrangement joins TRBV27 to TRBJ2-2; 12 bases are shared with TRBD1. Germline lookup yields CDR1 MNHEY and CDR2 SMNVEV (reference sequence). The CDR3 loop spans 17 amino acids. With 3 bases clipped from V and 5 bases from J, the junction kept 7 bases outside the gene matches. CDR3: CASSFGTGGAYTGELFF. Here the CDR3 DNA reads TGTGCCAGCAGTTTCGGGACAGGGGGCGCATATACCGGGGAGCTGTTTTTT.

This clone showed up just once. The DNA for the CDR3 is TGCGCCAGCAGCTTGGTGACAGCGAGCTCTGGGGCCAACGTCCTGACTTTC. Amino acid sequence: CASSLVTASSGANVLTF. V is TRBV5-1 and J is TRBJ2-6, with D possibly matching TRBD1 (5 bases). V lost 0 bases and J 0 bases, leaving 10 bases between the germline ends. The length of the CDR3 is 17 residues. The V gene's germline CDR1 is SGHRS and CDR2 YFSETQ. The full variable domain, completed using reference TRBV5-1 and TRBJ2-6, is KAGVTQTPRYLIKTRGQQVTLSCSPISGHRSVSWYQQTPGQGLQFLFEYFSETQRNKGNFPGRFSGRQFSNSRSEMNVSTLELGDSALYLCASSLVTASSGANVLTFGAGSRLTVL.

The chain uses TRBV12-3 or TRBV12-4 and TRBJ1-5, with 7 bases identical to TRBD1. The CDR3 totals 13 residues. The V and J ends lost 6 bases and 10 bases, in that order; junction bases with no gene match: 9. The CDR3 protein is CASSLSRQGPQHF. DNA for the CDR3: TGTGCCAGCAGCCTCTCGAGACAGGGCCCCCAGCATTTT.

V is TRBV7-2 and J is TRBJ2-5, with TRBD2 matching 11 bases. The junction had 11 bases not matched to a gene; V was cut back by 6 bases and J by 5 bases. The CDR3 contains 16 residues. Germline CDR1 SGHTA, CDR2 FQGNSA. This chain's CDR3 is CASRPLAGGSWETQYF. CDR3 nucleotides: TGTGCCAGCAGGCCGCTAGCGGGGGGTTCGTGGGAGACCCAGTACTTC.

J is TRBJ2-5 and V is TRBV29-1, with 10 bases aligning to TRBD1. Germline V gene lookup returns CDR1 SQVTM and CDR2 ANQGSEA. The CDR3 runs 15 residues. J gave up 4 bases and V 2 bases, and 7 bases lay outside the gene matches. The CDR3 reads CSVEWTGGRGETQYF. For the CDR3, the DNA is TGCAGCGTTGAATGGACAGGGGGAAGAGGAGAGACCCAGTACTTC.

The chain is built from TRBV7-8 and TRBJ1-1; D ambiguous. Germline V gene sequence: CDR1 SGHVS, CDR2 FQNEAQ. This CDR3 region has 15 residues. Deletions cut 5 bases from V and 2 bases from J, with 15 bases between. The CDR3 DNA reads as TGTGCCAGCAGCCTCTTTGCGGGCTTAAACACTGAAGCTTTCTTT. Its protein is CASSLFAGLNTEAFF.

The genes are TRBV27 and TRBJ2-5, with TRBD1 matching over 7 bases. Losses at the gene ends were 5 bases for V and 7 bases for J; bases not matched to a gene: 10. The CDR3 extends over 14 amino acids. Per the germline V gene, CDR1 is MNHEY and CDR2 is SMNVEV (reference sequence). The DNA of the CDR3 is TGTGCCAGCAGTCCCTACGACAGGGATGGGACCCAGTACTTC. As protein: CASSPYDRDGTQYF.

As DNA, the CDR3 is TGTGCCAGCAGGGCGGGAAATACCGGGGAGCTGTTTTTT. This sequence encodes CASRAGNTGELFF. The chain is built from TRBV2 and TRBJ2-2; TRBD2 might be the D (6 bases). The CDR3 totals 13 residues. The germline V gene encodes CDR1 SNHLY and CDR2 FYNNEI. The V end lost 6 bases, the J end lost 5 bases, and 10 bases lay between the germline ends.

The chain carries TRBV5-4 and TRBJ2-3; 10 positions match TRBD2. Germline V gene lookup returns CDR1 SGHNT and CDR2 YYREEE (reference sequence). The CDR3 sequence is 15 residues long. The V and J ends lost 2 bases and 7 bases, in that order; junction bases with no gene match: 7. CDR3 in amino acids: CASSFSLAGEYTQYF. The CDR3, as DNA: TGTGCCAGCAGCTTCTCCCTAGCGGGAGAGTATACGCAGTATTTT.

The rearrangement links TRBV7-8 to TRBJ1-1; 9 bases are a match to TRBD1. Germline assignment: CDR1 SGHVS and CDR2 FQNEAQ. The CDR3 has 13 residues. V trimming: 5 bases; J trimming: 4 bases; junction bases outside the gene matches: 2. In DNA, the CDR3 is TGTGCCAGCAGCAAGGACAGGGGCACTGAAGCTTTCTTT. Translated: CASSKDRGTEAFF.

The chain combines TRBV19 with TRBJ2-2; maybe TRBD2 (6 bases). Trimming removed 1 base at V and 2 bases at J, with 11 bases between. Germline values: CDR1 LNHDA, CDR2 SQIVND (reference sequence). The CDR3 spans 16 residues. As DNA, the CDR3 is TGTGCCAGTAGTATAGGAGGGACTTCTAACACCGGGGAGCTGTTTTTT. This encodes CASSIGGTSNTGELFF. Variable domain in full (rest from reference TRBV19 and TRBJ2-2): DGGITQSPKYLFRKEGQNVTLSCEQNLNHDAMYWYRQDPGQGLRLIYYSQIVNDFQKGDIAEGYSVSREKKESFPLTVTSAQKNPTAFYLCASSIGGTSNTGELFFGEGSRLTVL.

CDR3 in amino acids: CSALARNEQFF. For the CDR3, the DNA is TGCAGTGCCTTAGCGAGGAATGAGCAGTTCTTC. V and J are TRBV20-1 and TRBJ2-1, with D perhaps TRBD2 (5 bases). The V gene's germline CDR1 is DFQATT and CDR2 SNEGSKA (reference sequence). V lost 6 bases and J 7 bases, leaving 10 bases between the germline ends. The CDR3 totals 11 residues.

The chain uses TRBV5-4 and TRBJ2-7; 7 bases are shared with TRBD1. The CDR3 contains 14 residues. The V segment lost 7 bases and the J segment 1 base; nucleotides outside the gene matches: 8. From germline, CDR1 is SGHNT and CDR2 YYREEE (reference sequence). CDR3 in amino acids: CASGPQGQSYEQYF. The CDR3 DNA reads as TGTGCCAGCGGACCCCAGGGACAGTCCTACGAGCAGTACTTC.

This sequence joins TRBV10-2 and TRBJ1-2, with D possibly matching TRBD1 (6 bases). The germline V gene has CDR1 WSHSY and CDR2 SAAADI. V dropped 9 bases and J dropped 4 bases, with 18 bases sitting between them. This CDR3 is built from 14 residues. The CDR3 sequence is CASRERGAGYGYTF. CDR3 bases: TGCGCCAGTAGAGAGCGGGGGGCTGGCTATGGCTACACCTTC.

The rearrangement uses TRBV10-3 and TRBJ2-7; TRBD2 matches at 7 bases. The CDR3 length is 13 residues. Germline assignment: CDR1 ENHRY and CDR2 SYGVKD. J gave up 2 bases and V 5 bases, and 3 bases lay outside the gene matches. In nucleotides, the CDR3 is TGTGCCATCAGTCCCGGGAGGACCTACGAGCAGTACTTC. Its translation: CAISPGRTYEQYF.

V usage is TRBV2 and J usage is TRBJ1-3, with 8 positions matching TRBD1. Germline lookup yields CDR1 SNHLY and CDR2 FYNNEI. V gave up 7 bases and J gave up 7 bases; unmatched junction bases: 9. The length of the CDR3 is 14 residues. The CDR3, as DNA: TGTGCCAGCATGACAGGGGCTCTAGCGAACACCATATATTTT. Encoded protein: CASMTGALANTIYF. Combining the CDR3 with reference TRBV2 and TRBJ1-3 gives the whole variable domain EPEVTQTPSHQVTQMGQEVILRCVPISNHLYFYWYRQILGQKVEFLVSFYNNEISEKSEIFDDQFSVERPDGSNFTLKIRSTKLEDSAMYFCASMTGALANTIYFGEGSWLTVV.

The DNA for the CDR3 is TGTGCCAGCAGCTCGGACAGGGATTATGGCTACACCTTC. Translation: CASSSDRDYGYTF. The chain employs TRBV7-8 and TRBJ1-2, with 8 positions matching TRBD1. The CDR3 has 13 residues. Germline lookup yields CDR1 SGHVS and CDR2 FQNEAQ. The ends lost 4 bases at V and 5 bases at J; junction bases unmatched: 3.